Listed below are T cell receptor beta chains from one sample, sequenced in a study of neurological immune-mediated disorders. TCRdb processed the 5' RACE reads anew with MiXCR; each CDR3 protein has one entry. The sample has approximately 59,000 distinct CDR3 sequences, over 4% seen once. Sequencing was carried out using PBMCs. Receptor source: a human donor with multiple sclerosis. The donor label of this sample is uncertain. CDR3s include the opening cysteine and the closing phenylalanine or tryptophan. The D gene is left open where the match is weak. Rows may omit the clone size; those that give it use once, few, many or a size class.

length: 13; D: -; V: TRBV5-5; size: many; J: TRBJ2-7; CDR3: CASSLWGYEEQYF; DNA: TGTGCCAGCAGCTTGTGGGGATACGAAGAGCAGTACTTC
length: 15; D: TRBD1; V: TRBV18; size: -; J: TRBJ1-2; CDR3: CASSPPGQGYYGYTF; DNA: TGTGCCAGCTCACCACCGGGACAGGGATACTATGGCTACACCTTC
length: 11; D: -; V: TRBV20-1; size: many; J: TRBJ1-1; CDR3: CRPKGGTEAFF; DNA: TGCAGGCCTAAAGGGGGGACTGAAGCTTTCTTT
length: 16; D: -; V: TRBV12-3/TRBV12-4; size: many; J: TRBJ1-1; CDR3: CASSSDRLQMNTEAFF; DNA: TGTGCCAGCAGCTCCGACAGGTTACAAATGAACACTGAAGCTTTCTTT
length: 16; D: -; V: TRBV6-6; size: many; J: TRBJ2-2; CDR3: CASSYSYRAVTGELFF; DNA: TGTGCCAGCAGTTACTCGTACAGGGCGGTCACCGGGGAGCTGTTTTTT
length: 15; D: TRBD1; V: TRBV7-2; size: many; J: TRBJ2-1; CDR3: CASSPRAGGSSEQFF; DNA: TGTGCCAGCAGCCCACGAGCAGGGGGCTCAAGCGAGCAGTTCTTC
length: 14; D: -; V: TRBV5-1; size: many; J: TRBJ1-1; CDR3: CASSLERANTEAFF; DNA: TGCGCCAGCAGCTTGGAGAGGGCCAACACTGAAGCTTTCTTT
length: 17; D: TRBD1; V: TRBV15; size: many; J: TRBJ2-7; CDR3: CATSSDIGQARPYEQYF; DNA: TGTGCCACCAGCAGTGATATAGGACAGGCTCGACCTTACGAGCAGTACTTC
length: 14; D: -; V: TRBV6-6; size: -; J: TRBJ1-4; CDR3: CASSYSGGNEKLFF; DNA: TGTGCCAGCAGTTACTCTGGGGGTAATGAAAAACTGTTTTTT
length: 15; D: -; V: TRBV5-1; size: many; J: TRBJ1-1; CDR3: CASSETGGGNTEAFF; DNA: TGCGCCAGCAGCGAGACAGGAGGAGGGAACACTGAAGCTTTCTTT
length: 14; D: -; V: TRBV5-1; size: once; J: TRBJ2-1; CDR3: CARSWGWGDDEQFF; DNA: TGCGCCAGAAGCTGGGGCTGGGGGGATGATGAGCAGTTCTTC
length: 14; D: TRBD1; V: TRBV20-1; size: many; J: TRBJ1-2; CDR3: CTPRDSPPGGGYTF; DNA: TGCACCCCCCGGGACAGCCCACCTGGGGGTGGCTACACCTTC
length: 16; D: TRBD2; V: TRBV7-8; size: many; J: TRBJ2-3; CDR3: CASSLLSGGNTDTQYF; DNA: TGTGCCAGCAGCTTGTTAAGCGGGGGGAACACAGATACGCAGTATTTT
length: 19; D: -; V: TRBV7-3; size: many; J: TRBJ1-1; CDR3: CASSHFGGQPTISNTEAFF; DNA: TGTGCCAGCAGCCATTTTGGAGGACAGCCTACAATTTCGAACACTGAAGCTTTCTTT
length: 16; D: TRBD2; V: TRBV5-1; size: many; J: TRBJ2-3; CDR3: CASSSLTSGVTDTQYF; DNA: TGCGCCAGCAGCTCGTTAACTAGCGGGGTCACAGATACGCAGTATTTT
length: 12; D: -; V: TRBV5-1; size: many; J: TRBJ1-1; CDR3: CASSLRGTEAFF; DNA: TGCGCCAGCAGCTTGCGGGGAACTGAAGCTTTCTTT
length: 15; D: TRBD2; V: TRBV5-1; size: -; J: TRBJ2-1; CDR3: CASSLVPSGGYEQFF; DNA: TGCGCCAGCAGCTTGGTCCCTAGCGGGGGATATGAGCAGTTCTTC
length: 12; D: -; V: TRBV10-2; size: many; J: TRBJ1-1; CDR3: CASQTGVTEAFF; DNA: TGCGCCAGCCAGACCGGAGTCACTGAAGCTTTCTTT
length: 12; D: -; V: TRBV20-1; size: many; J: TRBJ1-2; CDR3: CSGAISIYGYTF; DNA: TGCAGCGGGGCTATAAGTATTTATGGCTACACCTTC
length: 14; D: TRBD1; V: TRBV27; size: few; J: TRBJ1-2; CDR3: CASSPDRVDYGYTF; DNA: TGTGCCAGCAGTCCTGACAGGGTAGACTATGGCTACACCTTC
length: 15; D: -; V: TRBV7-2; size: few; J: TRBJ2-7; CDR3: CASSLVIVGGFEQYF; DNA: TGTGCCAGCAGCTTAGTTATTGTAGGGGGTTTCGAGCAGTACTTC
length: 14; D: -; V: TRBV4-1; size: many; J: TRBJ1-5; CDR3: CASSQDFQNQPQHF; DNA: TGCGCCAGCAGCCAAGATTTTCAAAATCAGCCCCAGCATTTT
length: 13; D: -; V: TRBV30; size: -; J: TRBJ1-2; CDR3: CAWSYGFNYGYTF; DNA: TGTGCCTGGAGCTATGGATTTAACTATGGCTACACCTTC
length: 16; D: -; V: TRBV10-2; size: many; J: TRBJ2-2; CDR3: CASSESEGAPTGELFF; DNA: TGCGCCAGCAGTGAGTCGGAAGGGGCTCCCACCGGGGAGCTGTTTTTT
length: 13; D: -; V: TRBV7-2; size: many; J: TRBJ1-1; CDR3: CASSLDYNTEAFF; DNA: TGTGCCAGCAGCTTAGACTACAACACTGAAGCTTTCTTT
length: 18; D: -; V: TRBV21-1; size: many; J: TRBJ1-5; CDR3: CASSKVGDRQEGNQPQHF; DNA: TGTGCCAGCAGCAAAGTAGGGGACCGCCAGGAGGGCAATCAGCCCCAGCATTTT
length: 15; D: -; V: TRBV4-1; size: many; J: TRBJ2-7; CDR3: CASSQDPGSGVGQYF; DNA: TGCGCCAGCAGCCAAGATCCGGGCAGTGGGGTCGGACAGTACTTC
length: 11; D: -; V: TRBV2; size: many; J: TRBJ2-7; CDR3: CASSDSYEQYF; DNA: TGTGCCAGCAGCGACTCCTACGAGCAGTACTTC
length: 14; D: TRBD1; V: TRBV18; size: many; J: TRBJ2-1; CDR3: CASSLPGQGHEQFF; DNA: TGTGCCAGCTCACTCCCTGGACAGGGCCATGAGCAGTTCTTC
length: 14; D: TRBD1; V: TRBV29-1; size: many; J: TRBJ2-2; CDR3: CSARQGTNTGELFF; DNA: TGCAGCGCCCGACAGGGTACGAACACCGGGGAGCTGTTTTTT
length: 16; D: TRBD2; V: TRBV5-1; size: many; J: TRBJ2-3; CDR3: CASSLAPSGGTDTQYF; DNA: TGCGCCAGCAGCTTGGCCCCTAGCGGGGGCACAGATACGCAGTATTTT
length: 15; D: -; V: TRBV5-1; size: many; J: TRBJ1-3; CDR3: CASSITGYSGNTIYF; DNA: TGCGCCAGCAGCATTACCGGATACTCTGGAAACACCATATATTTT
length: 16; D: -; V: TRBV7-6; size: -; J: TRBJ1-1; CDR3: CASSLGGEGVGTEAFF; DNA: TGTGCCAGCAGCTTAGGCGGTGAAGGGGTGGGGACTGAAGCTTTCTTT
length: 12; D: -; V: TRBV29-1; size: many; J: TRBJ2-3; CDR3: CSVEATVDTQYF; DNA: TGCAGCGTTGAGGCGACCGTTGATACGCAGTATTTT
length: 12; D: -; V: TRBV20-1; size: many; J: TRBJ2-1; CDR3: CSARPGGREQFF; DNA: TGCAGTGCTAGACCCGGGGGCCGGGAGCAGTTCTTC
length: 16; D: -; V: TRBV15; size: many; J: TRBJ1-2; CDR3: CATSRDREGSIFGYTF; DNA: TGTGCCACCAGCAGAGATCGCGAGGGGTCCATATTTGGCTACACCTTC
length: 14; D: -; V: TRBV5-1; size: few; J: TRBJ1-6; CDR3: CASSFRTVDSPLHF; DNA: TGCGCCAGCAGCTTCCGGACTGTGGATTCACCCCTCCACTTT
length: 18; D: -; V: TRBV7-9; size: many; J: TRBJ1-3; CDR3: CASSLVGTSVLSGNTIYF; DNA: TGTGCCAGCAGCTTAGTAGGGACATCCGTCCTCTCTGGAAACACCATATATTTT
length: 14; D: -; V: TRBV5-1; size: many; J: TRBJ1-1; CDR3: CASSSDRGNTEAFF; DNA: TGCGCCAGCAGCTCCGACAGAGGCAACACTGAAGCTTTCTTT
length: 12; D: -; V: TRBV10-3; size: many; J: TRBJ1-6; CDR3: CAISERGSPLHF; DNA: TGTGCCATCAGTGAGAGGGGTTCACCCCTCCACTTT
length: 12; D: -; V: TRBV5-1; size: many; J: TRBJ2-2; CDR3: CATSDNPGELFF; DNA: TGCGCCACCTCGGACAACCCCGGGGAGCTGTTTTTT
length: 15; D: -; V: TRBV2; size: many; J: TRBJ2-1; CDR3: CASTERGARSNEQFF; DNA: TGTGCCAGCACCGAACGGGGGGCGCGGAGCAATGAGCAGTTCTTC
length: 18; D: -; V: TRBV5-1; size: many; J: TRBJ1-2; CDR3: CASSLAYSLGGPNYGYTF; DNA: TGCGCCAGCAGCTTGGCCTACTCTCTGGGGGGACCTAACTATGGCTACACCTTC
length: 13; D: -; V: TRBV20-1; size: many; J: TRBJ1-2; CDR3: CSARAGLYYGYTF; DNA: TGCAGTGCTAGAGCAGGATTGTACTATGGCTACACCTTC
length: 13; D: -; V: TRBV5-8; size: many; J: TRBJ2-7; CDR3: CASSPRSAYEQYF; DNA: TGTGCCAGCAGCCCACGGTCGGCCTACGAGCAGTACTTC
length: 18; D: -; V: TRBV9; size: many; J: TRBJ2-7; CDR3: CASSQGLGAKDLSYEQYF; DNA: TGTGCCAGCAGCCAAGGCCTGGGGGCGAAGGACCTTTCCTACGAGCAGTACTTC
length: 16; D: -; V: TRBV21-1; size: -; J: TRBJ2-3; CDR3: CASSKRLAGRLDTQYF; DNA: TGTGCCAGCAGCAAAAGACTAGCGGGGAGATTGGATACGCAGTATTTT
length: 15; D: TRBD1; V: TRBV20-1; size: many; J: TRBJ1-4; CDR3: CSARASGRGREKLFF; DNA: TGCAGTGCTAGAGCCTCGGGGAGGGGGCGCGAAAAACTGTTTTTT
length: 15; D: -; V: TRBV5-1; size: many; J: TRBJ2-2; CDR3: CASSLERPGAGELFF; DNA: TGCGCCAGCAGCTTGGAAAGGCCGGGGGCCGGGGAGCTGTTTTTT